Listed here are 10 T cell receptor beta chains from one sample, sequenced in a study of blood T cell repertoires in COVID-19. Data came from immunoSEQ multiplex PCR; TCRdb stores just in-frame clones and leaves some out. The sample includes under 200,000 clones, 84% of them seen just once. The sequenced material came from peripheral blood. The receptors derive from a woman in her 70s with COVID-19, enrolled during active disease.

This rearrangement joins TRBV11-2 to TRBJ1-6; tentative D call: TRBD1 (5 bases). The CDR3 consists of 15 residues. Between the trimmed V and J ends, which lost 0 bases and 8 bases, there was a span of 11 bases. The germline V gene has CDR1 SGHAT and CDR2 FQNNGV. The DNA for the CDR3 is TGTGCCAGCAGCTTAGAGGGGAGGGGCGATTCACCCCTCCACTTT. Its protein is CASSLEGRGDSPLHF.

The V and J genes are TRBV2 and TRBJ1-2; TRBD1 is a possible D gene (5 bases). With 8 bases removed from V and 5 bases from J, the gap between germline ends came to 12 bases. CDR3 size: 12 residues. Germline V gene sequence: CDR1 SNHLY, CDR2 FYNNEI. The CDR3 is CASEGQTYGYTF. The CDR3 DNA is TGTGCCAGCGAAGGACAAACTTATGGCTACACCTTC. Complete variable domain (other parts from reference TRBV2 and TRBJ1-2): EPEVTQTPSHQVTQMGQEVILRCVPISNHLYFYWYRQILGQKVEFLVSFYNNEISEKSEIFDDQFSVERPDGSNFTLKIRSTKLEDSAMYFCASEGQTYGYTFGSGTRLTVV.

This rearrangement joins TRBV5-1 to TRBJ2-1, with 9 positions matching TRBD1. V dropped 0 bases and J dropped 3; count of bases not matched to a gene: 7. The CDR3 runs to 17 residues. Germline lookup yields CDR1 SGHRS and CDR2 YFSETQ. The CDR3 sequence: CASSLVRTGEGYNEQFF. In nucleotides, the CDR3 is TGCGCCAGCAGCTTGGTTAGGACAGGGGAAGGCTACAATGAGCAGTTCTTC.

The chain uses TRBV5-1 and TRBJ2-5, with a possible D match to TRBD1 (5 bases). This CDR3 is built from 14 residues. V was trimmed by 1 base and J by 0 bases, leaving 7 bases between them. Germline assignment: CDR1 SGHRS and CDR2 YFSETQ. The DNA for the CDR3 is TGCGCCAGCAGCTTGAAAGGGGACCAAGAGACCCAGTACTTC. The encoded protein is CASSLKGDQETQYF.

This clone came up once. The chain carries TRBV28 and TRBJ1-6; 7 nucleotides line up with TRBD1. CDR1 is MDHEN and CDR2 is SYDVKM in the germline V gene. This CDR3 spans 16 amino acids. V shed 5 bases and J 10 bases; nucleotides not matched to a gene: 14. CDR3 sequence: CASSDDYRGLGSPLHF. The CDR3 coding sequence is TGTGCCAGCAGTGATGATTACAGGGGACTAGGGTCACCCCTCCACTTT.

The chain carries TRBV21-1 and TRBJ2-3; the DNA was not compared with TRBD2, the D call given in the table. TRBV21-1 is noted as a pseudogene. CDR3 length equals 15 residues. The CDR3 sequence is CASSKDTGCTDTQYF. In DNA, the CDR3 is TGTGCCAGCAGCAAAGACACGGGATGCACAGATACGCAGTATTTT.

This clone has more than one count but fewer than ten. The chain combines TRBV28 with TRBJ1-2, with 9 bases lining up with TRBD1. The germline gives CDR1 MDHEN, CDR2 SYDVKM. CDR3 size: 14 residues. Trimming took 6 bases from V and 8 from J; bases not matched to a gene: 10. CDR3 residues: CASRRRDRALGYTF. In DNA, the CDR3 is TGTGCCAGCAGACGGAGGGACAGGGCATTGGGCTACACCTTC.

The V gene is TRBV10-2, the J gene TRBJ2-1; unclear D gene. Germline CDR1 WSHSY, CDR2 SAAADI. CDR3 length: 18 amino acids. Trimming pared 0 bases from V and 0 bases from J, leaving 15 bases between. The CDR3 is CASSESISQESSYNEQFF. DNA of the CDR3: TGCGCCAGCAGTGAGTCGATTTCGCAGGAAAGCTCCTACAATGAGCAGTTCTTC.

The gene calls are TRBV19 and TRBJ1-3; 7 nucleotides match TRBD1. CDR1 and CDR2 from the germline V gene are LNHDA and SQIVND (reference sequence). V lost 3 bases, J lost 0 bases, and 8 bases stayed unmatched. The CDR3 consists of 17 residues. The CDR3, as DNA: TGTGCCAGTAGTATGCCGGGACAGCGATACTCTGGAAACACCATATATTTT. Amino acid sequence: CASSMPGQRYSGNTIYF. Full variable domain (outside the CDR3, taken from reference TRBV19 and TRBJ1-3): DGGITQSPKYLFRKEGQNVTLSCEQNLNHDAMYWYRQDPGQGLRLIYYSQIVNDFQKGDIAEGYSVSREKKESFPLTVTSAQKNPTAFYLCASSMPGQRYSGNTIYFGEGSWLTVV.

The chain combines TRBV12-3 or TRBV12-4 with TRBJ1-2; the D is unclear. The CDR3 has 13 amino acids. Between the trimmed V and J ends, which lost 1 base and 6 bases, there was a span of 9 bases. The chain's CDR3 is CASSLETTDGYTF. CDR3 bases: TGTGCCAGCAGTTTAGAGACTACCGATGGCTACACCTTC.